Listed below are T cell receptor beta chains from one sample, sequenced in a study of T cells in pancreatic ductal adenocarcinoma. Only in-frame clones appear in the TCRdb table, and some are missing; sequencing was by immunoSEQ multiplex PCR. The sample has 15,000 to 20,000 clones; roughly 86% are singletons. What was sequenced was PBMCs. The receptor source for this set is a human donor with pancreatic ductal adenocarcinoma. The CDR3 runs from the conserved cysteine through the conserved F or W. A D gene is named only where the DNA matches it firmly. A clone size is listed for some rows: how often the clone was seen (once, few, many), or a class if it is expanded.

J gene,V gene,D gene,clone size,CDR3 protein,CDR3 DNA
TRBJ2-3,TRBV9,NA,NA,CASSVVSTAYTDTQYF,TGTGCCAGCAGCGTAGTGTCAACTGCCTACACAGATACGCAGTATTTT
TRBJ2-1,TRBV11-2,TRBD1,NA,CASSIDRGAYNEQFF,TGTGCCAGCAGCATTGACAGGGGCGCCTACAATGAGCAGTTCTTC
TRBJ1-1,TRBV19,TRBD1,NA,CASSIDGHRGSTEAFF,TGTGCCAGTAGTATAGACGGACACAGGGGGAGCACTGAAGCTTTCTTT
TRBJ2-3,TRBV5-1,TRBD2,NA,CASRPRGGGEDTQYF,TGCGCCAGCAGGCCCCGGGGGGGCGGGGAAGATACGCAGTATTTT
TRBJ2-1,TRBV6-5,TRBD1,NA,CASTTGQADNEQFF,TGTGCCAGCACCACTGGACAGGCTGACAATGAGCAGTTCTTC
TRBJ2-5,TRBV5-6,TRBD2,NA,CASSSWTSEDHRETQYF,TGTGCCAGCAGCTCCTGGACTAGTGAGGACCACCGGGAGACCCAGTACTTC
TRBJ1-1,TRBV29-1,TRBD1,NA,CSVGDSEAFF,TGCAGCGTCGGGGACAGTGAAGCTTTCTTT
TRBJ2-3,TRBV5-1,TRBD2,once,CASSQRGLAGPTSLSDTQYF,TGCGCCAGCAGCCAAAGGGGGCTAGCGGGGCCCACCTCCCTATCCGATACGCAGTATTTT
TRBJ1-1,TRBV28,NA,NA,CASSFPEPEAFF,TGTGCCAGCAGTTTCCCAGAACCTGAAGCTTTCTTT
TRBJ2-7,TRBV6-5,TRBD2,NA,CATTPWTREEQYF,TGTGCCACAACACCATGGACGCGGGAGGAGCAGTACTTC
TRBJ1-3,TRBV9,TRBD1,NA,CASSPGQERDTIYF,TGTGCCAGCAGCCCAGGACAGGAACGGGACACCATATATTTT
TRBJ2-2,TRBV6-1,TRBD1,once,CASTGQGGYGELFF,TGTGCCAGCACGGGACAGGGAGGTTACGGGGAGCTGTTTTTT
TRBJ1-6,TRBV6-1,NA,few,CASNGLYTSPLHF,TGTGCCAGCAACGGACTCTATACTTCACCCCTCCACTTT
TRBJ1-2,TRBV19,TRBD1,NA,CASVQGDYGYTF,TGTGCCAGTGTCCAGGGGGATTATGGCTACACCTTC
TRBJ1-1,TRBV18,TRBD1,NA,CASSKTGGTEAFF,TGTGCCAGCTCCAAAACAGGGGGCACTGAAGCTTTCTTT
TRBJ2-3,TRBV18,TRBD1,once,CASSRLRDRTTDTQYF,TGTGCCAGCTCACGCCTTCGGGACAGGACCACAGATACGCAGTATTTT
TRBJ1-2,TRBV7-9,TRBD1,NA,CASSLDATGTDYGYTF,TGTGCCAGCAGCTTAGATGCAACAGGGACAGACTATGGCTACACCTTC
TRBJ1-5,TRBV5-8,NA,NA,CASSRVGRNQPQHF,TGTGCCAGCAGCCGAGTGGGGCGCAATCAGCCCCAGCATTTT
TRBJ2-1,TRBV4-1,TRBD1,few,CASSQLTGSNEQFF,TGCGCCAGCAGCCAATTGACAGGGAGCAATGAGCAGTTCTTC
TRBJ2-1,TRBV7-8,TRBD1,NA,CASSLYQGAYNEQFF,TGTGCCAGCAGCTTATACCAGGGGGCCTACAATGAGCAGTTCTTC
TRBJ2-5,TRBV20-1,NA,NA,CSGRLGETQYF,TGCAGTGGTCGGCTCGGGGAGACCCAGTACTTC
TRBJ2-3,TRBV5-5,TRBD2,NA,CASSLGLAGGGRDTQYF,TGTGCCAGCAGCTTGGGTCTAGCGGGGGGAGGTAGAGATACGCAGTATTTT
TRBJ1-2,TRBV5-1,TRBD1,NA,CASRGTGEYGYTF,TGCGCCAGCAGAGGGACAGGAGAGTATGGCTACACCTTC
TRBJ2-2,TRBV11-3,TRBD1,NA,CASSLGQGNTGELFF,TGTGCCAGCAGCTTAGGACAGGGGAACACCGGGGAGCTGTTTTTT
TRBJ2-2,TRBV19,TRBD1,NA,CASSPRQGSGELFF,TGTGCCAGTAGTCCTCGACAGGGTTCCGGGGAGCTGTTTTTT
TRBJ1-1,TRBV30,NA,NA,CAWSLGGGPSFF,TGTGCCTGGAGTTTAGGGGGGGGCCCCTCTTTCTTT
TRBJ2-5,TRBV11-2,NA,NA,CASSSQGIIAGAQYF,TGTGCCAGCAGCTCTCAGGGGATAATCGCGGGGGCCCAGTACTTC
TRBJ2-1,TRBV5-6,NA,NA,CASSFRGGAYNEQFF,TGTGCCAGCAGCTTTAGGGGGGGGGCTTACAATGAGCAGTTCTTC
TRBJ2-7,TRBV6-6,NA,NA,CASSYDGSYEQYF,TGTGCCAGCAGTTACGATGGCAGCTACGAGCAGTACTTC
TRBJ2-3,TRBV9,TRBD1,NA,CASSPRDRITDTQYF,TGTGCCAGCAGCCCCCGGGACAGGATCACAGATACGCAGTATTTT
TRBJ2-1,TRBV6-1,NA,once,CASSSQPMEGEQFF,TGTGCCAGCAGTTCCCAACCCATGGAGGGTGAGCAGTTCTTC
TRBJ2-1,TRBV19,NA,NA,CASSIVGQGAKQFF,TGTGCCAGTAGTATAGTAGGGCAGGGCGCTAAGCAGTTCTTC
TRBJ1-1,TRBV9,TRBD1,once,CASSPFQSRGIAFF,TGTGCCAGCAGCCCGTTTCAGTCCAGGGGGATAGCTTTCTTT
TRBJ2-1,TRBV28,TRBD1,NA,CASSLGTGQGTENEQFF,TGTGCCAGCAGTTTAGGCACGGGACAGGGGACGGAGAATGAGCAGTTCTTC
TRBJ1-1,TRBV28,NA,once,CASSLGGSTTEAFF,TGTGCCAGCAGTTTAGGGGGGTCGACCACTGAAGCTTTCTTT
TRBJ1-1,TRBV28,TRBD1,NA,CATSRGTEAFF,TGTGCCACTTCCAGGGGGACTGAAGCTTTCTTT
TRBJ2-6,TRBV5-1,TRBD1,NA,CASSPRDRGQGANVLTF,TGCGCCAGCAGCCCACGGGACAGGGGGCAAGGGGCCAACGTCCTGACTTTC
TRBJ1-1,TRBV4-2,NA,NA,CASSQEGALGKAFF,TGTGCCAGCAGCCAAGAGGGGGCGCTTGGTAAAGCTTTCTTT
TRBJ1-5,TRBV28,NA,NA,CASSLAEEVNQPQHF,TGTGCCAGCAGTCTGGCAGAGGAAGTCAATCAGCCCCAGCATTTT
TRBJ2-7,TRBV5-5,TRBD2,NA,CASSLVPSGGSYEQYF,TGTGCCAGCAGCTTGGTGCCTAGCGGGGGCTCCTACGAGCAGTACTTC
TRBJ2-1,TRBV6-1,NA,NA,CAISESDLAEEFF,TGTGCCATCAGTGAGTCGGATCTAGCCGAGGAGTTCTTC
TRBJ1-4,TRBV5-1,NA,NA,CASSRGALANEKLFF,TGCGCCAGCAGCCGGGGGGCTTTAGCTAATGAAAAACTGTTTTTT
TRBJ1-1,TRBV6-5,TRBD1,NA,CASIRQGLYTEAFF,TGTGCCAGCATCAGACAGGGCTTATACACTGAAGCTTTCTTT
TRBJ2-7,TRBV30,NA,NA,CAWSVNLQSHEQYF,TGTGCCTGGAGTGTCAACTTACAGTCCCACGAGCAGTACTTC
TRBJ1-1,TRBV20-1,NA,NA,CSAYRTDEAFF,TGCAGTGCTTATAGGACAGATGAAGCTTTCTTT
TRBJ1-2,TRBV10-3,TRBD1,once,CAISPTGSSYGYTF,TGTGCCATCAGTCCGACAGGGTCCAGCTATGGCTACACCTTC
TRBJ2-2,TRBV5-1,TRBD1,once,CASSLETGVTGELFF,TGCGCCAGCAGCTTGGAGACAGGGGTAACCGGGGAGCTGTTTTTT
TRBJ1-1,TRBV4-2,NA,NA,CASSFRDRSTEAFF,TGTGCCAGCAGCTTCAGGGATAGGTCCACTGAAGCTTTCTTT
TRBJ2-7,TRBV14,TRBD2,NA,CASSQGAGGSPYEQYF,TGTGCCAGCAGCCAAGGAGCGGGGGGCAGTCCCTACGAGCAGTACTTC
TRBJ2-7,TRBV18,TRBD1,NA,CASSTGTGPYEQYF,TGTGCCAGCTCAACCGGGACAGGACCGTACGAGCAGTACTTC
TRBJ2-7,TRBV6-5,NA,few,CASSYSSETLSYEQYF,TGTGCCAGCAGTTACTCCTCCGAGACACTTTCCTACGAGCAGTACTTC
TRBJ1-1,TRBV6-5,NA,NA,CASSYVGGTEAFF,TGTGCCAGCAGTTACGTTGGCGGCACTGAAGCTTTCTTT
TRBJ1-3,TRBV28,TRBD1,NA,CASSPTGVSGNTIYF,TGTGCCAGCAGTCCTACAGGGGTCTCTGGAAACACCATATATTTT